This entry lists 32 T cell receptor beta chains sequenced from one sample in a study of blood T cell repertoires in COVID-19. Sequencing used immunoSEQ multiplex PCR; TCRdb keeps in-frame clones, though not all of them. The data contain 200,000 to 250,000 clones, around 88% of them singletons. Sequencing input: PBMCs or T cells enriched from blood (not recorded which). Receptor source: a woman between 50 and 59 years old with acute COVID-19.

This chain uses TRBV2 with TRBJ2-7; 9 nucleotides agree with TRBD1. V was pared by 8 bases and J by 6 bases, with 11 bases of the junction left unmatched. This CDR3 contains 14 residues. Germline V gene lookup returns CDR1 SNHLY and CDR2 FYNNEI. The CDR3 DNA sequence: TGTGCCAGCGAAGTCGGGACAGGGCCTGGCGAGCAGTACTTC. This translates into CASEVGTGPGEQYF.

This sequence joins TRBV9 and TRBJ1-5; 7 nucleotides agree with TRBD1. This CDR3 region has 14 residues. Germline-derived CDR1 and CDR2 are SGDLS and YYNGEE. V gave up 4 bases and J gave up 3 bases; unmatched junction bases: 4. The CDR3 is CASSLTGINQPQHF. For the CDR3, the DNA is TGTGCCAGCAGCTTGACAGGGATCAATCAGCCCCAGCATTTT.

The J gene is TRBJ2-7, the V gene TRBV27, with a tentative D call TRBD2 (5 bases). Germline V gene data show CDR1 as MNHEY and CDR2 as SMNVEV (reference sequence). V was trimmed by 4 bases and J by 1 base, leaving 20 bases between them. The CDR3 extends over 17 amino acids. DNA of the CDR3: TGTGCCAGCAGTTCCACCACCGAGGGTCTCCGATCCTACGAGCAGTACTTC. Protein: CASSSTTEGLRSYEQYF.

The rearrangement links TRBV15 to TRBJ2-2; TRBD1 matches at 10 bases. Germline CDR1 reads LNHNV; CDR2 reads YYDKDF (reference sequence). The CDR3 covers 15 residues. The V gene end was trimmed by 4 bases and the J gene end by 3 bases; junction bases not matched to a gene: 2. CDR3 region: CATSMDRGDTGELFF. The CDR3 DNA reads TGTGCCACCAGCATGGACAGGGGGGACACCGGGGAGCTGTTTTTT.

The chain is built from TRBV6-5 and TRBJ2-3; 7 bases fit TRBD1. Germline V gives CDR1 MNHEY, CDR2 SVGAGI. CDR3 length: 15 residues. Trimming cost V 0 bases and J 1 base; bases outside gene matches: 1. The CDR3 loop reads CASSYSGQGTDTQYF. In nucleotides, the CDR3 is TGTGCCAGCAGTTACTCAGGACAGGGCACAGATACGCAGTATTTT.

The V gene is TRBV3-1 (or the pseudogene TRBV3-2), the J gene TRBJ2-1; D is possibly TRBD2 (6 bases). The CDR3 length is 15 residues. CDR1 is LGHDT, CDR2 YNNKEL, per germline (reference sequence). Trimming took 4 bases from V and 7 from J, leaving 17 bases between them. The CDR3 sequence is CASSLASGARNEQFF. CDR3 in DNA: TGTGCCAGCAGCCTTGCTTCGGGAGCGCGAAATGAGCAGTTCTTC.

This chain links TRBV7-3 with TRBJ1-3; D possibly corresponds to TRBD1 (5 bases). This CDR3 region has 14 residues. In germline, CDR1 is SGHTA, CDR2 FQGTGA. V gave up 3 bases and J gave up 8 bases, with 14 bases separating them. The CDR3 region is CASSFAGVAHTIYF. The CDR3, as DNA: TGTGCCAGCAGCTTCGCGGGGGTGGCGCACACCATATATTTT.

This chain links TRBV28 with TRBJ2-1, with TRBD2 matching 9 bases. J gave up 5 bases and V 2 bases, and 1 base lay outside the gene matches. The CDR3 length is 14 residues. Germline-derived CDR1 and CDR2 are MDHEN and SYDVKM. The CDR3 region has the DNA TGTGCCAGCAGTTTACTAGCGGGACACAATGAGCAGTTCTTC. It yields the protein CASSLLAGHNEQFF. Full variable domain (remainder filled in from reference TRBV28 and TRBJ2-1): DVKVTQSSRYLVKRTGEKVFLECVQDMDHENMFWYRQDPGLGLRLIYFSYDVKMKEKGDIPEGYSVSREKKERFSLILESASTNQTSMYLCASSLLAGHNEQFFGPGTRLTVL.

The rearrangement uses TRBV28 and TRBJ1-5, with D perhaps TRBD1 (6 bases). Per germline, CDR1 MDHEN and CDR2 SYDVKM. The CDR3 extends over 15 amino acids. Trimming took 2 bases from V and 4 from J, leaving 12 bases between them. The CDR3 coding sequence is TGTGCCAGCAGTTTACCCATCAGGGGAAATCAGCCCCAGCATTTT. Residues: CASSLPIRGNQPQHF.

The rearrangement uses TRBV4-2 and TRBJ2-5; 11 nucleotides line up with TRBD2. Germline CDR1 reads LGHNA; CDR2 reads YNFKEQ. J was trimmed by 1 base and V by 6 bases; bases with no gene match: 7. The length of the CDR3 is 16 residues. The CDR3: CASRPSGTSGQETQYF. The CDR3 nucleotides are TGTGCCAGCAGACCCTCCGGGACTAGCGGCCAAGAGACCCAGTACTTC.

This chain joins TRBV6-5 and TRBJ2-1; the match to TRBD1 covers 11 bases. Germline CDR1 is MNHEY and CDR2 is SVGAGI. Unmatched junction bases numbered 7, after V lost 5 bases and J lost 7 bases. CDR3 length equals 15 residues. The CDR3 spells CASSTGTGGINEQFF. In DNA form, the CDR3 reads TGTGCCAGCAGTACCGGGACAGGGGGTATTAATGAGCAGTTCTTC.

The chain is built from TRBV6-5 and TRBJ2-1; D unresolved. V lost 1 base to trimming and J lost 4 bases, with 5 bases between them. CDR3 length: 13 residues. In germline, CDR1 is MNHEY, CDR2 SVGAGI. DNA of the CDR3: TGTGCCAGCAGTTACTTCGGGTACAATGAGCAGTTCTTC. Translated: CASSYFGYNEQFF.

V and J are TRBV7-8 and TRBJ2-7, with 8 nucleotides matching TRBD2. The CDR3 is 17 amino acids. CDR1 and CDR2 from the germline V gene are SGHVS and FQNEAQ. V shed 2 bases and J 6 bases; nucleotides not matched to a gene: 15. CDR3 coding DNA: TGTGCCAGCAGCTTATTGGGGGCCGGGAGGGCCATTTTCGAGCAGTACTTC. Protein: CASSLLGAGRAIFEQYF. Using reference TRBV7-8 and TRBJ2-7 for the parts outside the CDR3, the full variable domain is GAGVSQSPRYKVAKRGQDVALRCDPISGHVSLFWYQQALGQGPEFLTYFQNEAQLDKSGLPSDRFFAERPEGSVSTLKIQRTQQEDSAVYLCASSLLGAGRAIFEQYFGPGTRLTVT.

This sequence joins TRBV27 and TRBJ2-1; tentative D call: TRBD1 (6 bases). Germline CDR1 reads MNHEY; CDR2 reads SMNVEV (reference sequence). This CDR3 comprises 15 residues. V lost 5 bases to trimming and J lost 0 bases, with 11 bases between them. This CDR3 is CASSPGHHSYNEQFF. As DNA, the CDR3 is TGTGCCAGCAGTCCGGGACACCACTCCTACAATGAGCAGTTCTTC.

This clone has at least ten counts. The chain joins TRBV7-9 to TRBJ1-5, with D unresolved. V lost 5 bases and J lost 2, with 13 bases in between. This CDR3 spans 15 amino acids. Germline CDR1 is SEHNR and CDR2 is FQNEAQ (reference sequence). Here the CDR3 DNA reads TGTGCCAGCAGCCCAACCGACGCGGGCAATCAGCCCCAGCATTTT. It specifies CASSPTDAGNQPQHF.

The chain links TRBV21-1 to TRBJ2-7; the D call in the table, TRBD2, was not verified against the DNA. TRBV21-1 is deemed a pseudogene. The CDR3 length is 13 residues. The CDR3 coding sequence is TGTGCCAGCAGCAAACGGCGGGGTGGCGAGCAGTACTTC. Protein sequence: CASSKRRGGEQYF.

The chain carries TRBV7-3 and TRBJ1-2; D gene ambiguous. In germline, CDR1 is SGHTA, CDR2 FQGTGA. The CDR3 loop spans 13 amino acids. Trimming left V 5 bases short and J 2 bases short, with 9 bases between. This chain's CDR3 is CASSPDKNYGYTF. CDR3 sequence (DNA): TGTGCCAGCAGCCCCGACAAGAACTATGGCTACACCTTC.

This rearrangement joins TRBV5-5 to TRBJ2-1; D remains ambiguous. Germline values: CDR1 SGHKS, CDR2 YYEKEE (reference sequence). The CDR3 has 14 residues. V gave up 4 bases and J gave up 7 bases, with 15 bases separating them. The CDR3 loop is CASSPLPAVNEQFF. CDR3 nucleotide sequence: TGTGCCAGCAGCCCCCTCCCCGCGGTAAATGAGCAGTTCTTC.

The rearrangement joins TRBV7-3 to TRBJ1-1; the match to TRBD1 covers 7 bases. Germline CDR1 reads SGHTA; CDR2 reads FQGTGA. V gave up 4 bases and J gave up 1 base; unmatched junction bases: 15. The CDR3 contains 18 residues. This CDR3 is CASSSQPISRTGNTEAFF. In nucleotides, the CDR3 is TGTGCCAGCAGCTCCCAACCAATTTCACGGACAGGGAACACTGAAGCTTTCTTT.

DNA for the CDR3: TGTGCCTGGAGTGTACTGGCAGGGAATCAGCCCCAGCATTTT. Amino acid sequence: CAWSVLAGNQPQHF. V usage is TRBV30 and J usage is TRBJ1-5, with D tentatively TRBD1 (5 bases). Trimming stripped 0 bases from V and 4 bases from J, with 10 bases between. The CDR3 has 14 residues. CDR1 and CDR2 (germline): GTSNPN, SVGIG (reference sequence).

This chain uses TRBV16 with TRBJ1-1, with D maybe TRBD1 (5 bases). The germline V gene has CDR1 KGHSY and CDR2 FQNENV. Trimming shortened V by 1 base and J by 4 bases, and 10 bases separated the two germline ends. The length of the CDR3 is 14 residues. The CDR3 DNA is TGTGCCAGCAGCCAATGGGGCGTGAGCACTGAAGCTTTCTTT. This encodes CASSQWGVSTEAFF.

The CDR3 loop is CASSHRATGYTDTQYF. Written as DNA, the CDR3 is TGTGCCAGCAGCCATCGGGCGACGGGGTACACAGATACGCAGTATTTT. The chain is built from TRBV7-2 and TRBJ2-3, with D perhaps TRBD2 (5 bases). Germline V CDR1 and CDR2: SGHTA, FQGNSA. The V end lost 5 bases, the J end lost 2 bases, and 17 bases lay between the germline ends. This CDR3 spans 16 amino acids.

The chain recombines TRBV5-1 with TRBJ1-1; no firm D call. This CDR3 contains 15 residues. Germline V gene lookup returns CDR1 SGHRS and CDR2 YFSETQ. V dropped 4 bases and J dropped 6 bases, with 19 bases sitting between them. The CDR3 reads CASSGPLVSNAEAFF. In nucleotides, the CDR3 is TGCGCCAGCAGCGGGCCGCTCGTCAGTAATGCTGAAGCTTTCTTT.

CDR3 in DNA: TGTGCCAGCAACGCCGGACGGGGAGAAGAGACCCAGTACTTC. As protein: CASNAGRGEETQYF. The rearrangement uses TRBV2 and TRBJ2-5; D is possibly TRBD2 (5 bases). V was trimmed by 7 bases and J by 3 bases, leaving 15 bases between them. Germline CDR1 and CDR2: SNHLY and FYNNEI. The CDR3 has 14 amino acids.

This chain connects TRBV2 to TRBJ1-6, with 7 bases identical to TRBD1. The CDR3 has 18 residues. Germline loops: CDR1 SNHLY, CDR2 FYNNEI. The V gene end was trimmed by 6 bases and the J gene end by 6 bases; junction bases not matched to a gene: 17. The CDR3 DNA reads TGTGCCAGCAGGTCTCAGGGGGGTCTCGGAGTGGGTAATTCACCCCTCCACTTT. It encodes CASRSQGGLGVGNSPLHF.

The rearrangement joins TRBV7-9 to TRBJ1-2, with D possibly TRBD1 on 6 matching bases. This CDR3 is 16 amino acids long. V gave up 1 base and J gave up 4 bases, with 16 bases separating them. CDR1 is SEHNR and CDR2 is FQNEAQ in the germline V gene (reference sequence). The CDR3 is CASSLGDGTPAYGYTF. The CDR3 DNA follows: TGTGCCAGCAGCTTAGGGGACGGGACACCTGCCTATGGCTACACCTTC.

The CDR3 nucleotides are TGCGCCAGCAGCAAGACAGCGACGAACACTGAAGCTTTCTTT. Its protein is CASSKTATNTEAFF. The V gene is TRBV5-1, the J gene TRBJ1-1, with D possibly being TRBD1 (5 bases). V lost 4 bases and J lost 1, with 11 bases in between. Germline V lookup: CDR1 SGHRS, CDR2 YFSETQ. The CDR3 has 14 residues.

V is TRBV28 and J is TRBJ1-2; 7 nucleotides line up with TRBD1. The germline CDR1 and CDR2 sequences are MDHEN and SYDVKM. The CDR3 consists of 15 residues. Germline trimming cut 4 bases from V and 7 bases from J; bases unmatched to any gene: 12. The CDR3 reads CASSSPRGQIIGYTF. The CDR3 DNA is TGTGCCAGCAGTTCACCCAGGGGACAGATTATTGGCTACACCTTC.

The chain uses TRBV6-1 and TRBJ2-5; 9 nucleotides line up with TRBD1. The CDR3 loop spans 15 amino acids. Per germline, CDR1 MNHNS and CDR2 SASEGT. The V and J ends lost 0 bases and 5 bases, in that order; junction bases with no gene match: 4. This CDR3 is CASSEADRGVETQYF. The CDR3 bases are TGTGCCAGCAGTGAAGCGGACAGGGGTGTGGAGACCCAGTACTTC.

This clone was found a few times. The chain is built from TRBV2 and TRBJ1-5, with 8 bases matching TRBD1. Germline trimming cut 0 bases from V and 5 bases from J; bases unmatched to any gene: 3. Germline loops: CDR1 SNHLY, CDR2 FYNNEI. The CDR3 length is 15 residues. The CDR3 nucleotides are TGTGCCAGCAGTGAAGCTGGACAGGGTTATCAGCCCCAGCATTTT. This codes for CASSEAGQGYQPQHF.

This sequence joins TRBV19 and TRBJ1-5; TRBD1 might be the D (6 bases). V was trimmed by 10 bases and J by 0 bases, leaving 13 bases between them. Per germline, CDR1 LNHDA and CDR2 SQIVND (reference sequence). CDR3 length: 14 residues. The CDR3 loop is CATSYRDSNQPQHF. The CDR3 nucleotides read TGTGCCACGTCTTACAGGGATAGCAATCAGCCCCAGCATTTT.

As DNA, the CDR3 is TGTGCCAGCAGTACGACAGGGGGCGCCAGTCAGCCCCAGCATTTT. Its translation is CASSTTGGASQPQHF. V usage is TRBV28 and J usage is TRBJ1-5, with 10 nucleotides matching TRBD1. The germline V gene has CDR1 MDHEN and CDR2 SYDVKM. V trimming: 5 bases; J trimming: 6 bases; junction bases outside the gene matches: 7. This CDR3 is 15 amino acids long. The variable domain in full, completed from reference TRBV28 and TRBJ1-5, reads DVKVTQSSRYLVKRTGEKVFLECVQDMDHENMFWYRQDPGLGLRLIYFSYDVKMKEKGDIPEGYSVSREKKERFSLILESASTNQTSMYLCASSTTGGASQPQHFGDGTRLSIL.